This record concerns one T cell receptor (beta chain) sequence. Its matching antigen is unknown. The CDR3 is 14 residues long. V shed 0 bases and J shed 6 bases, with 9 bases lying between them. Germline assignment: CDR1 SEHNR and CDR2 FQNEAQ (reference sequence). The sample is drawn from a study of PD-L1 blockade in urothelial cancer. On the study more broadly: Before enrollment, 0 to 3 chemotherapy regimens had been given to patients. A median around 140,000 T cells were found in blood samples.

Time point meaning: pretreatment peripheral blood. Synthetic analogs of TCR templates were spiked into every PCR. Sequencing was performed with immunoSEQ multiplex PCR; in TCRdb, only in-frame clones are kept and a portion is missing. Seen here are 65,000 to 90,000 clones, over 80% observed once, and the top ten hold about a tenth. Findings and caveats of the study: Larger 3-week expansion of tumor-associated blood clones was seen in durable-benefit patients.

This specimen consisted of PBMCs, obtained around atezolizumab (anti-PD-L1) treatment. The sequence was collected from a woman in her sixties or seventies with urothelial cancer. The V and J genes are TRBV7-9 and TRBJ1-5; D uncertain. DNA for the CDR3: TGTGCCAGCAGCTTAGCGTCGAGCGTTCAGCCCCAGCATTTT. Amino acids: CASSLASSVQPQHF. Complete variable domain (other parts from reference TRBV7-9 and TRBJ1-5): DTGVSQNPRHKITKRGQNVTFRCDPISEHNRLYWYRQTLGQGPEFLTYFQNEAQLEKSRLLSDRFSAERPKGSFSTLEIQRTEQGDSAMYLCASSLASSVQPQHFGDGTRLSIL.